This is a list of T cell receptor beta chains from one sample in a study of T cell changes during pregnancy in multiple sclerosis. TCRdb's copy holds only in-frame clones and misses some; the assay was immunoSEQ multiplex PCR. Among about 70,000 clones listed, approximately 94% were seen once. This sample comprised peripheral blood, obtained in the second trimester of pregnancy. The receptors were sampled from a female donor in good health, enrolled as a control in a pregnancy study. Both conserved end residues are part of each CDR3. The order of the fields is clone size, D gene, V gene, J gene, CDR3 DNA, CDR3 protein. The D gene is left open where the match is weak. Expanded clones are given a class, and other clones once, few, many or no size at all.

clone size: -; D gene: TRBD1; V gene: TRBV6-6; J gene: TRBJ2-3; CDR3 DNA: TGTGCCAGCAGTTACTCGACGGGACAGGGCACAGATACGCAGTATTTT; CDR3 protein: CASSYSTGQGTDTQYF
clone size: -; D gene: TRBD1; V gene: TRBV11-2; J gene: TRBJ2-5; CDR3 DNA: TGTGCCAGCAGCCTGACAGGGGTAGAGGAGACCCAGTACTTC; CDR3 protein: CASSLTGVEETQYF
clone size: -; D gene: -; V gene: TRBV6-5; J gene: TRBJ2-1; CDR3 DNA: TGTGCCAGCTGTTCCCCCAGGCACACCTGCCTTGAGCAGTTCTTC; CDR3 protein: CASCSPRHTCLEQFF
clone size: few; D gene: -; V gene: TRBV28; J gene: TRBJ1-6; CDR3 DNA: TGTGCCAGCTTTAGCTCCTATAATTCACCCCTCCACTTT; CDR3 protein: CASFSSYNSPLHF
clone size: -; D gene: TRBD2; V gene: TRBV7-3; J gene: TRBJ2-2; CDR3 DNA: TGTGCCAGCAGCCCCGGGGCCTGGGGGGGCGGGGAGCTGTTTTTT; CDR3 protein: CASSPGAWGGGELFF
clone size: once; D gene: -; V gene: TRBV29-1; J gene: TRBJ2-5; CDR3 DNA: TGCAGCGTGCGACAGCAAGAGACCCAGTACTTC; CDR3 protein: CSVRQQETQYF
clone size: -; D gene: -; V gene: TRBV29-1; J gene: TRBJ1-1; CDR3 DNA: TGCAGCGCGCGGACAGCGAGGAACACTGAAGCTTTCTTT; CDR3 protein: CSARTARNTEAFF
clone size: -; D gene: TRBD2; V gene: TRBV9; J gene: TRBJ2-5; CDR3 DNA: TGTGCCAGCAGCCCCCGGGGCAGCGGGGGGGGACGGGAGACCCAGTACTTC; CDR3 protein: CASSPRGSGGGRETQYF
clone size: -; D gene: TRBD1; V gene: TRBV2; J gene: TRBJ2-5; CDR3 DNA: TGTGCCAGCACCGTCCGGACAGGGGGAGAGACCCAGTACTTC; CDR3 protein: CASTVRTGGETQYF
clone size: -; D gene: -; V gene: TRBV15; J gene: TRBJ2-5; CDR3 DNA: TGTGCCACCAGCAGAGGGGGCGGACAAGAGACCCAGTACTTC; CDR3 protein: CATSRGGGQETQYF
clone size: -; D gene: TRBD2; V gene: TRBV7-3; J gene: TRBJ2-1; CDR3 DNA: TGTGCCAGCAGCTTAGCGGGGGGGCCCGGAGCGAAGCCGTTCTTC; CDR3 protein: CASSLAGGPGAKPFF
clone size: -; D gene: -; V gene: TRBV7-9; J gene: TRBJ2-7; CDR3 DNA: TGTGCCAGCAGCCGTACCTACGAGCAGTACTTC; CDR3 protein: CASSRTYEQYF
clone size: -; D gene: TRBD1; V gene: TRBV6-6; J gene: TRBJ1-6; CDR3 DNA: TGTGCCAGCGATCCAACGGGACAGACAAATTCACCCCTCCACTTT; CDR3 protein: CASDPTGQTNSPLHF
clone size: -; D gene: -; V gene: TRBV4-2; J gene: TRBJ1-5; CDR3 DNA: TGTGCCAGCAGCCAAATTGGGGGCCTTATCCAGCCCCAGCATTTT; CDR3 protein: CASSQIGGLIQPQHF
clone size: -; D gene: TRBD1; V gene: TRBV19; J gene: TRBJ1-5; CDR3 DNA: TGTGCCAGTACGCCGGGACAGGGAATTTCGGGGCCACGGCCCCAGCATTTT; CDR3 protein: CASTPGQGISGPRPQHF
clone size: few; D gene: -; V gene: TRBV10-3; J gene: TRBJ1-1; CDR3 DNA: TGTGCCATCAGTGAACAGGGCCTTGGAGCTTTCTTT; CDR3 protein: CAISEQGLGAFF
clone size: -; D gene: TRBD2; V gene: TRBV15; J gene: TRBJ2-1; CDR3 DNA: TGTGCCACCAGCAGAGGCCTAGCGGGGTACAATGAGCAGTTCTTC; CDR3 protein: CATSRGLAGYNEQFF
clone size: -; D gene: -; V gene: TRBV11-2; J gene: TRBJ2-5; CDR3 DNA: TGTGCCAGCAGCTTCGCCGGGGTGGAGACCCAGTACTTC; CDR3 protein: CASSFAGVETQYF
clone size: few; D gene: TRBD2; V gene: TRBV6-5; J gene: TRBJ2-1; CDR3 DNA: TGTGCCAGCCTCAGCGGGGGGGGAGGGGAGCAGTTCTTC; CDR3 protein: CASLSGGGGEQFF
clone size: -; D gene: TRBD2; V gene: TRBV7-6; J gene: TRBJ2-3; CDR3 DNA: TGTGCCAGCAGCTTACAAGTTAGGTCGGGGGGGACGGATACGCAGTATTTT; CDR3 protein: CASSLQVRSGGTDTQYF
clone size: -; D gene: -; V gene: TRBV2; J gene: TRBJ1-3; CDR3 DNA: TGTGCCAGCACTCTAAACTCTGGAAACACCATATATTTT; CDR3 protein: CASTLNSGNTIYF
clone size: -; D gene: TRBD1; V gene: TRBV7-3; J gene: TRBJ1-3; CDR3 DNA: TGTGCCACCGGGACAGATGGAAACACCATATATTTT; CDR3 protein: CATGTDGNTIYF
clone size: -; D gene: TRBD2; V gene: TRBV9; J gene: TRBJ2-1; CDR3 DNA: TGTGCCAGCAGCCCCCGAATGGGACTAGCGGGGCCGGGGGGAGACAATGAGCAGTTCTTC; CDR3 protein: CASSPRMGLAGPGGDNEQFF
clone size: -; D gene: -; V gene: TRBV6-5; J gene: TRBJ1-2; CDR3 DNA: TGTGCCAGCAGTTCTTATGGTTCAGGGGTGAATGGCTACACCTTC; CDR3 protein: CASSSYGSGVNGYTF
clone size: -; D gene: TRBD2; V gene: TRBV5-1; J gene: TRBJ2-1; CDR3 DNA: TGCGCCAGCAGCTTGGCCGTAAGGTCTAGCGGGGGGGCCAATGAGCAGTTCTTC; CDR3 protein: CASSLAVRSSGGANEQFF
clone size: once; D gene: -; V gene: TRBV6-1; J gene: TRBJ1-1; CDR3 DNA: TGTGCCAGCTTAGACCGGGCGGGGAAAAAAGCTTTCTTT; CDR3 protein: CASLDRAGKKAFF
clone size: -; D gene: TRBD1; V gene: TRBV7-6; J gene: TRBJ2-7; CDR3 DNA: TGTGCCAGCAGCCAATTGGGACAGGGGGCCTACGAGCAGTACTTC; CDR3 protein: CASSQLGQGAYEQYF
clone size: -; D gene: -; V gene: TRBV4-3; J gene: TRBJ1-3; CDR3 DNA: TGCGCCAGCAGCCAAGGAGGGGGAAACACCATATATTTT; CDR3 protein: CASSQGGGNTIYF
clone size: -; D gene: TRBD1; V gene: TRBV6-1; J gene: TRBJ2-7; CDR3 DNA: TGTGCCAGCACCGGGACAGGACTTAACGAGCAGTACTTC; CDR3 protein: CASTGTGLNEQYF
clone size: once; D gene: -; V gene: TRBV5-1; J gene: TRBJ2-7; CDR3 DNA: TGCGCCAGCACCGAGACAGGCTCCTACGAGCAGTACTTC; CDR3 protein: CASTETGSYEQYF
clone size: -; D gene: -; V gene: TRBV7-3; J gene: TRBJ2-5; CDR3 DNA: TGTGCCAGCAGCCCGGAAGGGAGAGGAACCCAGTACTTC; CDR3 protein: CASSPEGRGTQYF
clone size: -; D gene: -; V gene: TRBV27; J gene: TRBJ1-2; CDR3 DNA: TGTGCCAGCAGTTTAGATTTCGGTTATGAGCATGGCTACACCTTC; CDR3 protein: CASSLDFGYEHGYTF
clone size: -; D gene: -; V gene: TRBV30; J gene: TRBJ1-1; CDR3 DNA: TGTGCCTGGAGTCTTCTGGGCCTTATTAGGCCTGAAGCTTTCTTT; CDR3 protein: CAWSLLGLIRPEAFF
clone size: once; D gene: -; V gene: TRBV25-1; J gene: TRBJ1-6; CDR3 DNA: TGTGCCAGCAGTGGGGGACTGCTGAATTCACCCCTCCACTTT; CDR3 protein: CASSGGLLNSPLHF
clone size: -; D gene: TRBD1; V gene: TRBV10-3; J gene: TRBJ1-2; CDR3 DNA: TGTGCCATCAGTGACGGTGGGACAGGGGTTGATGCGGGCTATGGCTACACCTTC; CDR3 protein: CAISDGGTGVDAGYGYTF
clone size: -; D gene: -; V gene: TRBV27; J gene: TRBJ1-1; CDR3 DNA: TGTGCCAGCAGTTTTCGATGGGGGGACACTGAAGCTTTCTTT; CDR3 protein: CASSFRWGDTEAFF
clone size: -; D gene: TRBD1; V gene: TRBV6-5; J gene: TRBJ1-2; CDR3 DNA: TGTGCCAGCAGTTACTCGGGACAGGGACCTAACTATGGCTACACCTTC; CDR3 protein: CASSYSGQGPNYGYTF
clone size: -; D gene: -; V gene: TRBV6-1; J gene: TRBJ2-7; CDR3 DNA: TGTGCCAGCAGTGTTGGGACTTGGGTCAGCGGTTACGAGCAGTACTTC; CDR3 protein: CASSVGTWVSGYEQYF
clone size: -; D gene: TRBD1; V gene: TRBV6-4; J gene: TRBJ1-6; CDR3 DNA: TGTGCCAGCAGTGAAGGGACAGGGGATGGATCACCCCTCCACTTT; CDR3 protein: CASSEGTGDGSPLHF
clone size: once; D gene: -; V gene: TRBV9; J gene: TRBJ2-1; CDR3 DNA: TGTGCCAGCAGCTTGATAGGGGTTGGGGAGCAGTTCTTC; CDR3 protein: CASSLIGVGEQFF
clone size: once; D gene: -; V gene: TRBV28; J gene: TRBJ1-1; CDR3 DNA: TGTGCCAGCAGCAATACCAACAGGGAGGGAGCTTTCTTT; CDR3 protein: CASSNTNREGAFF
clone size: -; D gene: TRBD1; V gene: TRBV19; J gene: TRBJ1-2; CDR3 DNA: TGTGCCAGTAGTTGGGGGACAGGGGGCTTAGGCTACACCTTC; CDR3 protein: CASSWGTGGLGYTF
clone size: once; D gene: -; V gene: TRBV5-1; J gene: TRBJ1-2; CDR3 DNA: TGCGCCAGCAGCTTGGTGTCATCCGAGGACTATGGCTACACCTTC; CDR3 protein: CASSLVSSEDYGYTF
clone size: -; D gene: -; V gene: TRBV2; J gene: TRBJ1-1; CDR3 DNA: TGTGCCAGCAGGCAGGGGAGTTACACTGAAGCTTTCTTT; CDR3 protein: CASRQGSYTEAFF
clone size: -; D gene: TRBD1; V gene: TRBV7-9; J gene: TRBJ2-7; CDR3 DNA: TGTGCCAGCAGCCGGCCGGGACAGGGGACGTACGAGCAGTACTTC; CDR3 protein: CASSRPGQGTYEQYF
clone size: -; D gene: -; V gene: TRBV6-5; J gene: TRBJ1-1; CDR3 DNA: TGTGCCAGCAGTTTGACAGGCATCAGCACTGAAGCTTTCTTT; CDR3 protein: CASSLTGISTEAFF
clone size: once; D gene: -; V gene: TRBV9; J gene: TRBJ1-5; CDR3 DNA: TGTGCCAGCAGCACGAAGGGAAAGGGGGATCAGCCCCAGCATTTT; CDR3 protein: CASSTKGKGDQPQHF
clone size: -; D gene: -; V gene: TRBV27; J gene: TRBJ1-5; CDR3 DNA: TGTGCCAGCAGTTTCCTCAATCAGCCCCAGCATTTT; CDR3 protein: CASSFLNQPQHF
clone size: -; D gene: -; V gene: TRBV5-4; J gene: TRBJ2-1; CDR3 DNA: TGTGCCAGCAGCTCAGATGGACTAGGGGGAGGCGAGCAGTTCTTC; CDR3 protein: CASSSDGLGGGEQFF
clone size: -; D gene: TRBD2; V gene: TRBV9; J gene: TRBJ2-1; CDR3 DNA: TGTGCCAGCAGCGGGGAGGGGACTAGCGGTTACAATGAGCAGTTCTTC; CDR3 protein: CASSGEGTSGYNEQFF
clone size: -; D gene: -; V gene: TRBV5-4; J gene: TRBJ2-1; CDR3 DNA: TGTGCCAGCAGCTTATTCGGCCCGGGCAATGAGCAGTTCTTC; CDR3 protein: CASSLFGPGNEQFF
clone size: -; D gene: TRBD1; V gene: TRBV13; J gene: TRBJ1-1; CDR3 DNA: TGTGCCAGCAGCTTCTCAGGGGGCGCGTTGAACACTGAAGCTTTCTTT; CDR3 protein: CASSFSGGALNTEAFF
clone size: -; D gene: -; V gene: TRBV16; J gene: TRBJ2-1; CDR3 DNA: TGTGCCAGCAGCCAAAGCGGCATAGGGTCGGGCAATGAGCAGTTCTTC; CDR3 protein: CASSQSGIGSGNEQFF
clone size: -; D gene: TRBD1; V gene: TRBV15; J gene: TRBJ1-1; CDR3 DNA: TGTGCCACCAGCACACAGGGGACCGGCACTGAAGCTTTCTTT; CDR3 protein: CATSTQGTGTEAFF
clone size: -; D gene: TRBD2; V gene: TRBV5-6; J gene: TRBJ2-4; CDR3 DNA: TGTGCCAGCAGCTTGACGGGGGGAGGGGTAAACATTCAGTACTTC; CDR3 protein: CASSLTGGGVNIQYF